A selection of T cell receptor beta chains follows, all from one sample in a study of blood T cell repertoires in COVID-19. Only in-frame clones appear in the TCRdb table, and some are missing; sequencing was by immunoSEQ multiplex PCR. The sample lists approximately 170,000 clones, 65% to 90% occurring once. Specimen: peripheral blood. The receptors derive from a man in his fifties with active or convalescent COVID-19. CDR3s include the opening cysteine and the closing phenylalanine or tryptophan. The D gene is left open where the match is weak. Size is stated for part of the rows, as once, few or many counts, or as a class when the clone is expanded.

cdr3_nt cdr3_aa j_call clone_size d_call v_call
TGTGCCAGCAGCGTACAGGCTTCTAGCACAGATACGCAGTATTTT CASSVQASSTDTQYF TRBJ2-3 NA NA TRBV9
TGCGCCAGCAGCAAGGACAGCCGGAGCACTGAAGCTTTCTTT CASSKDSRSTEAFF TRBJ1-1 NA NA TRBV5-1
TGTGCCAGCAGCTTGGTGGGAGCTTTCGATGAGCAGTTCTTC CASSLVGAFDEQFF TRBJ2-1 NA NA TRBV5-4
TGTGCCAGCAGCTACTACGCAGATACGCAGTATTTT CASSYYADTQYF TRBJ2-3 NA NA TRBV7-2
TGTGCCAGCAGCGCGGGACTGTCCACCGGGGAGCTGTTTTTT CASSAGLSTGELFF TRBJ2-2 NA NA TRBV9
TGTGCCAGCAGTGTACAGATCTACAATGAGCAGTTCTTC CASSVQIYNEQFF TRBJ2-1 NA NA TRBV2
TGTGCCAGCAGCCTACAGGGGGCGTCCGGGGAGCTGTTTTTT CASSLQGASGELFF TRBJ2-2 NA TRBD1 TRBV7-9
TGTGCCAGCAGCCCCCCAGGGGTTAATCAGCCCCAGCATTTT CASSPPGVNQPQHF TRBJ1-5 NA NA TRBV9
TGTGCCTCGGGGGCGGGGGATACGCAGTATTTT CASGAGDTQYF TRBJ2-3 NA NA TRBV30
TGCAGCGTTGTTTCCCTAAATCGGGGTGACACTGAAGCTTTCTTT CSVVSLNRGDTEAFF TRBJ1-1 NA NA TRBV29-1
TGTGCCAGCAGACCGGGTCCCTTCTCCTACGAGCAGTACTTC CASRPGPFSYEQYF TRBJ2-7 NA NA TRBV28
TGTGCCAGCAGTGACCGACAGACCGGGGAGCTGTTTTTT CASSDRQTGELFF TRBJ2-2 NA NA TRBV6-1
TGTGCCAGCAGCCCAGGGGTGAGAGGGAAGAAGCCCCAGCATTTT CASSPGVRGKKPQHF TRBJ1-5 NA NA TRBV28
TGCGCCAGCAGCCCGGACAGGGATAACAACGAGCAGTACTTC CASSPDRDNNEQYF TRBJ2-7 once TRBD1 TRBV5-1
TGTGCCAGCAGTCCCCGAGAGGGCTACACCTTC CASSPREGYTF TRBJ1-2 NA NA TRBV12-3/TRBV12-4
TGTGCCAGCAGCTGGGGGCCGGATGAAAAACTGTTTTTT CASSWGPDEKLFF TRBJ1-4 NA NA TRBV7-2
TGTGCCAGTAGTATGGGACAGGTCAATTCACCCCTCCACTTT CASSMGQVNSPLHF TRBJ1-6 NA TRBD1 TRBV19
TGCGCCAGCAGCTTGGTGGCTAGCGGTGGGGAGCTGTTTTTT CASSLVASGGELFF TRBJ2-2 NA TRBD2 TRBV5-1
TGTGCCAGCAGCCAAGTAAATTCACCCCTCCACTTT CASSQVNSPLHF TRBJ1-6 once NA TRBV4-2
TGTGCCAGCAGCCGGACTAGAATCAATGAGCAGTTCTTC CASSRTRINEQFF TRBJ2-1 NA TRBD2 TRBV3-1/TRBV3-2
TGTGCCATAACTTCTCCCTTGAATTCACCCCTCCACTTT CAITSPLNSPLHF TRBJ1-6 NA NA TRBV6-5
TGTGCCAGCAGGACTCCCGCGAGCACCGGGGAGCTGTTTTTT CASRTPASTGELFF TRBJ2-2 NA NA TRBV28
TGTGCCAGCAGCCAAGACAGGGTCCGCGGCAATGAGCAGTTCTTC CASSQDRVRGNEQFF TRBJ2-1 NA NA TRBV3-1/TRBV3-2
TGTGCCAGCAGTGAAGCCGCGGCAAGAAATGAAAAACTGTTTTTT CASSEAAARNEKLFF TRBJ1-4 many NA TRBV2
TGTGCCAGCAGACAGGGGTTCGACACCGGGGAGCTGTTTTTT CASRQGFDTGELFF TRBJ2-2 NA TRBD1 TRBV28
TGTGCCAGCAGCTTAGAGGCAGGGGGCGCAGAGACCCAGTACTTC CASSLEAGGAETQYF TRBJ2-5 NA TRBD1 TRBV7-2
TGTGCCAGCAGCGGACAGCATCAGCCCCAGCATTTT CASSGQHQPQHF TRBJ1-5 NA NA TRBV6-5
TGTGCCAGCAGTGAGCTGCGGATGTACCAAGAGACCCAGTACTTC CASSELRMYQETQYF TRBJ2-5 NA NA TRBV6-1
TGCGCCAGCAGCCAAACGGCCGGGACAGGGGGTTTCGCAACTAATGAAAAACTGTTTTTT CASSQTAGTGGFATNEKLFF TRBJ1-4 few TRBD1 TRBV4-3
TGTGCCAGTAGTATTGAGGGTGGCCCCCTCCACTTT CASSIEGGPLHF TRBJ1-6 NA NA TRBV19
TGTGCCAGCAGTGAAGCGTGGGGGGTAGTCACCGGGGAGCTGTTTTTT CASSEAWGVVTGELFF TRBJ2-2 NA NA TRBV6-1
TGTGCCAGCAGCGCCGTTGGACAGGGTTTTGGTAACTATGGCTACACCTTC CASSAVGQGFGNYGYTF TRBJ1-2 NA TRBD1 TRBV2
TGTGCCAGCTCACCCCTGGGGACAGGGGGTAATTCACCCCTCCACTTT CASSPLGTGGNSPLHF TRBJ1-6 NA TRBD1 TRBV18
TGTGCCAGCGGGCCCAGGGGCTCCTACAATGAGCAGTTCTTC CASGPRGSYNEQFF TRBJ2-1 NA NA TRBV28
TGCGCCAGCAGTCAAGGACAGGGTAGTTATCAGCCCCAGCATTTT CASSQGQGSYQPQHF TRBJ1-5 once TRBD1 TRBV10-2
TGTGCCAGTGCGGGGGCGATCGGAAACACCATATATTTT CASAGAIGNTIYF TRBJ1-3 NA NA TRBV19